This record concerns one T cell receptor (beta chain) sequence. This record comes from a study of blood T cell repertoires in COVID-19. Study-wide background: T cells, B-cell-depleted T cells, or PBMCs provided the cDNA or gDNA that served as material.

V shed 3 bases, J shed 3 bases, and the junction held 5 bases outside the gene matches. The V gene's germline CDR1 is DFQATT and CDR2 SNEGSKA (reference sequence). This CDR3 has 15 amino acids. The repertoire was sequenced with immunoSEQ multiplex PCR; TCRdb's copy has only in-frame clones and lacks some. The sample includes about 180,000 clones, about 82% of them seen just once. V and J are TRBV20-1 and TRBJ2-5, with 12 bases aligning to TRBD2. The TCR was taken from a woman aged 30 to 39 who had recovered from COVID-19. Sequences were obtained from PBMCs or T cells enriched from blood (not recorded which). The CDR3: CSASGLAGTEETQYF. The CDR3 DNA is TGCAGTGCTAGTGGACTAGCGGGGACGGAAGAGACCCAGTACTTC.